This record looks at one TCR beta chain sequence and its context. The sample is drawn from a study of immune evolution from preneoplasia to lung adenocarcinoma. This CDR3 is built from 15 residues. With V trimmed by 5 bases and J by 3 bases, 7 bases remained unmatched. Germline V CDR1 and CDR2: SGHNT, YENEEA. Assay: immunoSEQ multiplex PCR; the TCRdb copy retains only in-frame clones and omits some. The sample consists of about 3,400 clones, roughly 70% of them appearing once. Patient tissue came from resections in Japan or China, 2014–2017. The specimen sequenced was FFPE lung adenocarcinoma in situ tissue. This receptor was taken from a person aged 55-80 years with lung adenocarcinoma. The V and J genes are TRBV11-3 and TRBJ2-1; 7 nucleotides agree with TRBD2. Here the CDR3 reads CASSPAGVNYNEQFF. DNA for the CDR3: TGTGCCAGCAGCCCGGCGGGAGTTAACTACAATGAGCAGTTCTTC.